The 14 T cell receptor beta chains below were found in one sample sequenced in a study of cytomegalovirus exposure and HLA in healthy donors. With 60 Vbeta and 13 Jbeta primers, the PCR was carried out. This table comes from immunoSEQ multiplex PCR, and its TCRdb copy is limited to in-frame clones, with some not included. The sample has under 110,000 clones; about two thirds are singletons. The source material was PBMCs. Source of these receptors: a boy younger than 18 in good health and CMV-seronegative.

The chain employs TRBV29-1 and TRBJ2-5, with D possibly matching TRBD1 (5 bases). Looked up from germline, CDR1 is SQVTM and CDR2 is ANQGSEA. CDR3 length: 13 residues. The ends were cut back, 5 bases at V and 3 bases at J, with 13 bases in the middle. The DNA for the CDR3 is TGCAGCGTTTTTTCGACAGCTAAAGAGACCCAGTACTTC. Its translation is CSVFSTAKETQYF. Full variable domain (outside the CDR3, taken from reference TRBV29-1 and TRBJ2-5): SAVISQKPSRDICQRGTSLTIQCQVDSQVTMMFWYRQQPGQSLTLIATANQGSEATYESGFVIDKFPISRPNLTFSTLTVSNMSPEDSSIYLCSVFSTAKETQYFGPGTRLLVL.

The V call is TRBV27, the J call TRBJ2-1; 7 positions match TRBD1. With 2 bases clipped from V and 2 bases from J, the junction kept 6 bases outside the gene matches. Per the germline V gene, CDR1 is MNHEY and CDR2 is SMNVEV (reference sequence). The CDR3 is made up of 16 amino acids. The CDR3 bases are TGTGCCAGCAGTTTAGTTAGGGGGCTCACCTACAATGAGCAGTTCTTC. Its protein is CASSLVRGLTYNEQFF.

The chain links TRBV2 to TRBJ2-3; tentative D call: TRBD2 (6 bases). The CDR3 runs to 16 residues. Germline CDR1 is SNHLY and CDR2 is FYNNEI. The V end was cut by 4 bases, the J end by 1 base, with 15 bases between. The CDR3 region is CASSGVEGLRTDTQYF. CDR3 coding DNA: TGTGCCAGCAGTGGTGTGGAGGGGCTACGCACAGATACGCAGTATTTT.

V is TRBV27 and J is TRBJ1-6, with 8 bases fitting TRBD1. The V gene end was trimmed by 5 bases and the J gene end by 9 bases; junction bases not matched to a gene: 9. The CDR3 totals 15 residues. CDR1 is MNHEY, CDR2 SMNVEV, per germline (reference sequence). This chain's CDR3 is CASSPRDRPLSPLHF. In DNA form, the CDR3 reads TGTGCCAGCAGTCCTCGGGACAGGCCGCTTTCACCCCTCCACTTT.

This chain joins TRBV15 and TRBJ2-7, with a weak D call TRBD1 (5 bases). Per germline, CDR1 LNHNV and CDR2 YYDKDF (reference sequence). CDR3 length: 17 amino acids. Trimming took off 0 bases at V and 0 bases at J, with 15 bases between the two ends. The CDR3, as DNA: TGTGCCACCAGCAGAGATAAGGGGAACCCCTCCTCCTACGAGCAGTACTTC. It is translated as CATSRDKGNPSSYEQYF.

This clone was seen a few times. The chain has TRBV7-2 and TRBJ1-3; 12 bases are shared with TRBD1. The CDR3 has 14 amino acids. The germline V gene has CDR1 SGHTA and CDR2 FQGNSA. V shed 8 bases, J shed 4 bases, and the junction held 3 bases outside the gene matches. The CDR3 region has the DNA TGTGCCAGCGGGACAGGGGGCGGCGGAAACACCATATATTTT. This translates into CASGTGGGGNTIYF.

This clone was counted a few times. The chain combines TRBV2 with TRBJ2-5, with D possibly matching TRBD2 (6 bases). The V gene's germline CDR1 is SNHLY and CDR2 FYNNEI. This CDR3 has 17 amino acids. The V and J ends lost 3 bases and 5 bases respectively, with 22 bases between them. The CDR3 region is CASSDPHGGTEEETQYF. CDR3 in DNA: TGTGCCAGCAGTGATCCACATGGGGGGACGGAGGAGGAGACCCAGTACTTC.

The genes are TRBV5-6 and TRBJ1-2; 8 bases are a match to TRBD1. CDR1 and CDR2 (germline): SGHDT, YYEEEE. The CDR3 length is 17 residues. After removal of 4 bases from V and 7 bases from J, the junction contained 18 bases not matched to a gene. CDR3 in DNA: TGTGCCAGCAGCCCAGGACAGGGCCGAAGTCCAAGCACTGGCTACACCTTC. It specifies CASSPGQGRSPSTGYTF.

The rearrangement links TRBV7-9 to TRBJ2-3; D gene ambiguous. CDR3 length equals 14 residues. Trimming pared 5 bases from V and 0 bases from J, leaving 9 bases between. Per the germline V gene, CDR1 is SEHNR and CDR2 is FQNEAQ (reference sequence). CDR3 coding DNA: TGTGCCAGCAGCCCGACAACTAGCACAGATACGCAGTATTTT. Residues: CASSPTTSTDTQYF.

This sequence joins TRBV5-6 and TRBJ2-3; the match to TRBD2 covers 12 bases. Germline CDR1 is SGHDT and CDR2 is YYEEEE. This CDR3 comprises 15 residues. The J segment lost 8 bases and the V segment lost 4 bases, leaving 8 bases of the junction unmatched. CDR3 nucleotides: TGTGCCAGCAGCCTTGGACTAGCGGGAACTGTTACGCAGTATTTT. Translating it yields CASSLGLAGTVTQYF.

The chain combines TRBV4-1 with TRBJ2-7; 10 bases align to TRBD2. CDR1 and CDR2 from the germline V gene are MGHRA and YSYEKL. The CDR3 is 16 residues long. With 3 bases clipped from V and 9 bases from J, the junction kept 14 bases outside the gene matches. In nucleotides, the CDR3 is TGCGCCAGCAGCCACGGCCGGCTAGCGGGGGCCTCCCGGCAGTACTTC. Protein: CASSHGRLAGASRQYF.

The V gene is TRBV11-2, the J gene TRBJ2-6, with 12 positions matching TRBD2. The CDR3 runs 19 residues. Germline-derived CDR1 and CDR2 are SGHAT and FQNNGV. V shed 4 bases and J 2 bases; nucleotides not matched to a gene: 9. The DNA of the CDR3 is TGTGCCAGCAGCTGGCTCAGGACTAGCGGGAAGCCTGGGGCCAACGTCCTGACTTTC. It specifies CASSWLRTSGKPGANVLTF.

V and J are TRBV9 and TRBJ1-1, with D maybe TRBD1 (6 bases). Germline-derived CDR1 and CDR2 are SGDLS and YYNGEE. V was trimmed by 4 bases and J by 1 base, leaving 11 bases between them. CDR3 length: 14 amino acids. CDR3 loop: CASSTRQANTEAFF. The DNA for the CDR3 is TGTGCCAGCAGCACCCGACAGGCGAACACTGAAGCTTTCTTT.

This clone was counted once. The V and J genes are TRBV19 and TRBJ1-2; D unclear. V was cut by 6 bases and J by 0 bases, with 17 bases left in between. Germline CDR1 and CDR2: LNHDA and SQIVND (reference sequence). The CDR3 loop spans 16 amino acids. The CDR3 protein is CASRPLSSLANYGYTF. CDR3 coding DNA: TGTGCCAGTAGGCCCCTTTCGTCTTTAGCTAACTATGGCTACACCTTC.